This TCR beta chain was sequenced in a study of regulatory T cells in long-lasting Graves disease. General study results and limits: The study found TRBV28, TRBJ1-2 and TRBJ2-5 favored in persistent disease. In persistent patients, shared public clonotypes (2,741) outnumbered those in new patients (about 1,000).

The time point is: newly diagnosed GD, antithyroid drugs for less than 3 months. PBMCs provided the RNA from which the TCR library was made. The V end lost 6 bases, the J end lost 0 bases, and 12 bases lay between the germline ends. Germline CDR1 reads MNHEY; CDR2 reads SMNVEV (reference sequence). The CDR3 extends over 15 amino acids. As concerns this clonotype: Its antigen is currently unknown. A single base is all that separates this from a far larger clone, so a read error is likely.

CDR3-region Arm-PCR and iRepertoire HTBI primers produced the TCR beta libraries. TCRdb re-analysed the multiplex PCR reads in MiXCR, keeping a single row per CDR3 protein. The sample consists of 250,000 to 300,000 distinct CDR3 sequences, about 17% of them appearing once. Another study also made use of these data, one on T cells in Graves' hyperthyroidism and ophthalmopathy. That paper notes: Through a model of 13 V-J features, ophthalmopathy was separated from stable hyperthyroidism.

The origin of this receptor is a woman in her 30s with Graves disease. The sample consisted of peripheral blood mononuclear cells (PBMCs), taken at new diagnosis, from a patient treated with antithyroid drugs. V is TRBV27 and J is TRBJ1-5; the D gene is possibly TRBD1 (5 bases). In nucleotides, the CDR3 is TGTGCCAGCAGACGGGGGATCTATAGCAATCAGCCCCAGCATTTT. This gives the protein CASRRGIYSNQPQHF.